This T cell receptor beta chain stems from a study of PD-1 blockade in classical Hodgkin lymphoma (dated by TCRdb to 2020 to 2021). Context from the whole study: Nivolumab dosing was 3 mg/kg intravenously every 2 weeks, continuing until either disease progression or unacceptable toxicity. A peripheral blood immune signature of response to PD-1 blockade in classical Hodgkin lymphoma was defined using TCR beta sequencing and CyTOF. Study-level results and caveats: The study covered only a single clinical trial cohort, and the causes of the repertoire differences, possibly disease activity or prior therapy, were still not defined. Trial patients with a complete response had baseline diversity similar to that of newly diagnosed patients, while partial responders and progressors had significantly lower diversity. Baseline TCR diversity was reported to be lower in newly diagnosed patients than in healthy donors, and even lower in relapsed/refractory patients. Lower diversity was seen in patients whose nivolumab began less than 1 year after ASCT, and these patients were left out of later analyses so that immune reconstitution would not confound the results. CD4+ but not CD8+ TCR diversity rose significantly by C4D1 (p=0.0027 vs p=0.16), most apparent in complete responders (p=0.02).

Sample time point, as interpreted from the label and publication: cycle 1 day 1 (C1D1), immediately before nivolumab initiation. Every trial patient had relapsed following autologous stem cell transplantation, and prior brentuximab vedotin exposure was what differed among cohorts A, B and C. The trial cohort comprised more than 55 patients with relapsed/refractory classical Hodgkin lymphoma whose best overall responses were complete response, partial response or progressive disease. In the multi-cohort phase II CheckMate 205 trial, trial patients received single-agent nivolumab. An independent review committee assessed best overall response using the 2007 International Working Group response criteria. Trial PBMCs were collected just before the start of nivolumab (C1D1) and during therapy at cycle 2 day 1 and cycle 4 day 1. Peripheral blood was collected in 8 mL Vacutainer Cell Preparation Tubes, from which PBMCs were isolated by centrifugation and then cryopreserved.

Spanning cysteine to phenylalanine, the CDR3 consists of 18 amino acids. Only CDR3 DNA is held: 54 bases, read in frame from base 1. CDR1 and CDR2 are read off the germline V gene (reference sequence) as MNHEY and SMNVEV. Unmatched junction bases come to 14, with V trimmed by 2 bases and J by 5 bases. The Qiagen DNeasy kit was used to extract genomic DNA from unsorted PBMCs and from the negatively selected CD4+ and CD8+ fractions. TCR beta CDR3 regions were amplified by immunoSEQ multiplex PCR using primers annealing to V and J segments. A synthetic immune receptor repertoire was used to minimize amplification bias, and any remaining bias was removed computationally after sequencing. As for the authors' bioinformatics: Custom Python scripts were used to quantify repertoire diversity as the Shannon entropy index. Unsorted, CD4+ and CD8+ repertoires were analyzed separately, except in combined analyses where CD4+ and CD8+ sequences were merged in silico. A clone counted as expanded when the clone's frequency after treatment rose at least 2-fold relative to C1D1, and clones undetected at baseline were given a pseudocount of 0.5. Singleton clones were defined as clones with 0 or 1 copy at C1D1, and non-singleton clones were defined as clones with 2 or more copies. Clones expanded in unsorted samples were assigned a CD4+, CD8+ or unknown annotation through matching of protein sequences in sorted samples from the same patient. Wilcoxon tests on paired samples were used to test changes in diversity from C1D1 to C4D1. The immuneACCESS repertoire file appears here via TCRdb, limited to in-frame rearrangements. These files lack a portion of the clones; in checked studies, under half of the deficit traces to unresolved V genes, and the cause of the others is not known. The DNA gave D and trimming, while V, J and clone size come from that table. The sample data list about 40,000 clones, and around 87% of these were observed just once. The ten most abundant clones make up 9% to 10% of the sample.

For this clone: Its antigen remains undetermined. No quality values exist for individual bases; no much larger clone is one base distant.

This receptor was taken from a human donor with classical Hodgkin lymphoma. The sequences come from peripheral blood mononuclear cells (PBMCs), collected at baseline. The chain joins TRBV27 to TRBJ2-5, with 10 middle bases fitting TRBD2. In nucleotides, the sequence is TGTGCCAGCAGTTTAAGCTATCCCAGCGGGAGGGTGCTGGAGACCCAGTACTTC. Translated, this gives CASSLSYPSGRVLETQYF.